Below, 29 T cell receptor beta chains from the same sample are listed, as sequenced in a study of cytomegalovirus exposure and HLA in healthy donors (dated by TCRdb to between 2016 and 2019). Library construction relied on the immunoSEQ multiplex PCR assay. A mixture of 60 forward primers for TCR Vbeta segments and 13 reverse primers for TCR Jbeta segments was used in the multiplex PCR. As stored in TCRdb, this immuneACCESS dataset retains in-frame rearrangements with V and J assigned. A fraction of the clones does not appear; measured against another copy, unresolved V genes explain less than half of the discrepancy, and the remainder lacks a known reason. The sample table shows 100,000 to 150,000 clones, and around 79% are seen once. Together, the top ten hold roughly 5.9% of the sample. Sequencing input: PBMCs. Receptor source: a woman aged 40 to 50 in good health and CMV-seronegative.

This rearrangement joins TRBV5-1 to TRBJ2-2; 8 bases fit TRBD1. The CDR3 is 15 amino acids. Unmatched junction bases numbered 4, after V lost 4 bases and J lost 2 bases. Germline V gene lookup returns CDR1 SGHRS and CDR2 YFSETQ. CDR3 amino acids: CASSNGQGNTGELFF. CDR3 DNA: TGCGCCAGCAGCAACGGACAGGGAAACACCGGGGAGCTGTTTTTT.

This chain uses TRBV29-1 with TRBJ2-1; 8 bases align to TRBD1. Germline CDR1 and CDR2: SQVTM and ANQGSEA. The V segment lost 6 bases and the J segment 10 bases; nucleotides outside the gene matches: 5. This CDR3 spans 11 amino acids. In DNA, the CDR3 is TGCAGCGTAGACAGGGGACGGGAGCAGTTCTTC. Amino acid sequence: CSVDRGREQFF.

This chain joins TRBV28 and TRBJ2-7; tentatively, D is TRBD2 (5 bases). Germline V gene sequence: CDR1 MDHEN, CDR2 SYDVKM. The CDR3 is 15 amino acids. V gave up 8 bases and J gave up 5 bases, with 22 bases separating them. The DNA of the CDR3 is TGTGCCAGCCACCAATCTAGCCTATCGGAACACGAGCAGTACTTC. Translated: CASHQSSLSEHEQYF.

The rearrangement uses TRBV6-5 and TRBJ2-6; TRBD2 might be the D (7 bases). Germline values: CDR1 MNHEY, CDR2 SVGAGI. There are 14 residues in the CDR3. Trimming shortened V by 7 bases and J by 4 bases, and 11 bases separated the two germline ends. CDR3: CASTGGPGANVLTF. The CDR3 region has the DNA TGTGCCAGCACCGGGGGGCCCGGGGCCAACGTCCTGACTTTC.

This clone has just a few counts. The gene calls are TRBV28 and TRBJ1-4; D possibly corresponds to TRBD1 (5 bases). Trimming left V 5 bases short and J 7 bases short, with 17 bases between. The CDR3 has 15 residues. Per the germline V gene, CDR1 is MDHEN and CDR2 is SYDVKM. CDR3 region: CASSPLVGLGEKLFF. In nucleotides, the CDR3 is TGTGCCAGCAGTCCGTTGGTGGGACTGGGTGAAAAACTGTTTTTT.

Regarding this clone: One end of the junction does not line up with germline, which may come from a read error. This chain connects TRBV13 to TRBJ2-6; TRBD1 might be the D (5 bases). Germline lookup yields CDR1 PRHDT and CDR2 FYEKMQ (reference sequence). CDR3 size: 17 residues. The CDR3 coding sequence is TGTGCCAGCAGTTTTCTTTCAGAACTAACTGGGGCCAACGGCCTGACTTTC. The encoded protein is CASSFLSELTGANGLTF. Full variable domain (rest looked up from reference TRBV13 and TRBJ2-6): AAGVIQSPRHLIKEKRETATLKCYPIPRHDTVYWYQQGPGQDPQFLISFYEKMQSDKGSIPDRFSAQQFSDYHSELNMSSLELGDSALYFCASSFLSELTGANGLTFGAGSRLTVL.

The V and J genes are TRBV28 and TRBJ2-7, with D perhaps TRBD2 (6 bases). Trimming pared 1 base from V and 5 bases from J, leaving 15 bases between. The CDR3 spans 15 residues. Germline V CDR1 and CDR2: MDHEN, SYDVKM. Here the CDR3 DNA reads TGTGCCAGCAGTTTATTACCAGCGGGCCCCCACGAGCAGTACTTC. Protein sequence: CASSLLPAGPHEQYF.

This rearrangement joins TRBV6-5 to TRBJ1-1; D unresolved. Germline assignment: CDR1 MNHEY and CDR2 SVGAGI. Trimming left V 4 bases short and J 1 base short, with 10 bases between. This CDR3 has 14 residues. In DNA form, the CDR3 reads TGTGCCAGCAGTTTCGAGGTTGGGAACACTGAAGCTTTCTTT. This gives the protein CASSFEVGNTEAFF.

This clone was seen only a few times. Other DNA variants within this sample encode the same CDR3. The V gene is TRBV6-5, the J gene TRBJ2-3; 7 bases match TRBD1. The CDR3 has 12 amino acids. Germline CDR1 and CDR2: MNHEY and SVGAGI. Trimming removed 6 bases from V and 5 bases from J; junction bases left unmatched: 2. The CDR3 sequence: CASSRQGDTQYF. CDR3 nucleotide sequence: TGTGCCAGCAGCCGACAGGGAGATACGCAGTATTTT.

The CDR3 is CASSQGGQGYNEQFF. The CDR3, as DNA: TGCGCCAGCAGCCAAGGGGGACAGGGTTACAATGAGCAGTTCTTC. V and J are TRBV4-1 and TRBJ2-1; 9 bases are a match to TRBD1. The length of the CDR3 is 15 residues. The V segment lost 1 base and the J segment 4 bases; nucleotides outside the gene matches: 2. Per germline, CDR1 MGHRA and CDR2 YSYEKL.

This sequence joins TRBV2 and TRBJ2-2; 7 bases fit TRBD1. This CDR3 is 16 amino acids long. Germline CDR1 SNHLY, CDR2 FYNNEI. After removal of 4 bases from V and 4 bases from J, the junction contained 9 bases not matched to a gene. The CDR3 region is CASSVNRGRSTGELFF. The CDR3 DNA sequence: TGTGCCAGCAGTGTAAACAGGGGCCGGAGCACCGGGGAGCTGTTTTTT.

The chain uses TRBV6-5 and TRBJ2-7; tentatively, D is TRBD2 (5 bases). The CDR3 loop spans 16 amino acids. V lost 4 bases, J lost 0 bases, and 16 bases lay in between. Germline-derived CDR1 and CDR2 are MNHEY and SVGAGI. CDR3 in DNA: TGTGCCAGCAGTTCTGTACGGCGGGCGGCCTCCTACGAGCAGTACTTC. This gives the protein CASSSVRRAASYEQYF.

The V gene is TRBV7-9, the J gene TRBJ2-2; TRBD2 aligns across 8 bases. The CDR3 totals 12 residues. The germline V gene has CDR1 SEHNR and CDR2 FQNEAQ (reference sequence). CDR3 in amino acids: CVSGTYTGELFF. CDR3 DNA: TGTGTTAGCGGGACCTACACCGGGGAGCTGTTTTTT.

The V and J genes are TRBV2 and TRBJ2-7, with D possibly matching TRBD1 (5 bases). Trimming shortened V by 4 bases and J by 0 bases, and 10 bases separated the two germline ends. CDR1 is SNHLY, CDR2 FYNNEI, per germline. This CDR3 has 14 amino acids. The CDR3 DNA sequence: TGTGCCAGCAGTGGACAGCTATTCTCCTACGAGCAGTACTTC. As protein: CASSGQLFSYEQYF.

V is TRBV7-9 and J is TRBJ2-3, with 8 bases fitting TRBD2. Germline values: CDR1 SEHNR, CDR2 FQNEAQ (reference sequence). Germline trimming cut 0 bases from V and 4 bases from J; bases unmatched to any gene: 12. The length of the CDR3 is 18 residues. The CDR3 nucleotides are TGTGCCAGCAGCTTAGCGCTTGGGAGCGGGAGAGCGCCAGATACGCAGTATTTT. Protein: CASSLALGSGRAPDTQYF.

A few counts support this clone. The rearrangement joins TRBV19 to TRBJ2-3, with 12 bases that match TRBD2. CDR1 and CDR2 from the germline V gene are LNHDA and SQIVND (reference sequence). The CDR3 is 15 amino acids. Trimming removed 3 bases from V and 6 bases from J; junction bases left unmatched: 4. CDR3 in amino acids: CASSIQTSGSDTQYF. CDR3 bases: TGTGCCAGTAGTATTCAGACTAGCGGGAGCGATACGCAGTATTTT.

The chain employs TRBV9 and TRBJ2-1; a possible D gene is TRBD2 (5 bases). Trimming removed 0 bases at V and 2 bases at J, with 15 bases between. The CDR3 is made up of 17 amino acids. The germline V gene has CDR1 SGDLS and CDR2 YYNGEE. The DNA for the CDR3 is TGTGCCAGCAGCGTAGATTCTGTGGGAGCCCCCTACAATGAGCAGTTCTTC. Protein sequence: CASSVDSVGAPYNEQFF.

This sequence joins TRBV11-3 and TRBJ2-3, with 13 bases fitting TRBD2. Unmatched junction bases numbered 12, after V lost 2 bases and J lost 4 bases. CDR3 length: 19 residues. Germline assignment: CDR1 SGHNT and CDR2 YENEEA. The CDR3 nucleotides read TGTGCCAGCAGCTTATATCCCCTAGGACTAGCGGGAGATGCAGATACGCAGTATTTT. Amino acids: CASSLYPLGLAGDADTQYF.

V usage is TRBV4-3 and J usage is TRBJ2-5; 7 nucleotides agree with TRBD2. The last part of the DNA fits TRBJ2-7 better; the J call may be wrong. The CDR3 is 15 amino acids. Germline CDR1 and CDR2: LGHNA and YSLEER. CDR3 coding DNA: TGCGCCAGCAGCCCAGCTTGGGGGACTAACTACGAGCAGTACTTC. This gives the protein CASSPAWGTNYEQYF.

CDR3 bases: TGTGCCAGCAGCCTACTACAGGGGAATCAGCCCCAGCATTTT. Protein product: CASSLLQGNQPQHF. The chain carries TRBV7-8 and TRBJ1-5, with 7 bases lining up with TRBD1. The CDR3 runs to 14 residues. CDR1 SGHVS and CDR2 FQNEAQ come from the germline V gene. V trimming: 5 bases; J trimming: 4 bases; junction bases outside the gene matches: 5.

V gene TRBV7-3 combines with J gene TRBJ2-7; D perhaps matches TRBD2 (6 bases). The CDR3 runs to 15 residues. The germline CDR1 and CDR2 sequences are SGHTA and FQGTGA. The germline V and J ends were trimmed by 5 bases and 2 bases, with 16 bases remaining between them. As DNA, the CDR3 is TGTGCCAGCAGCCCCGTCGGTAGCGGAACCTACGAGCAGTACTTC. Encoded protein: CASSPVGSGTYEQYF. Variable domain in full (rest from reference TRBV7-3 and TRBJ2-7): GAGVSQTPSNKVTEKGKYVELRCDPISGHTALYWYRQSLGQGPEFLIYFQGTGAADDSGLPNDRFFAVRPEGSVSTLKIQRTERGDSAVYLCASSPVGSGTYEQYFGPGTRLTVT.

This clone occurred a few times. Other nucleotide sequences in the sample specify the same CDR3. In DNA form, the CDR3 reads TGCGCCAGCAGCCAAGATAGGGGACTAGCGGGAGACAATGAGCAGTTCTTC. Translating it yields CASSQDRGLAGDNEQFF. The chain joins TRBV4-3 to TRBJ2-1; 14 nucleotides agree with TRBD2. This CDR3 is built from 17 residues. Germline lookup yields CDR1 LGHNA and CDR2 YSLEER. The trim removed 0 bases at V and 5 bases at J, leaving 3 bases unmatched.

The chain employs TRBV19 and TRBJ2-5, with 8 positions matching TRBD1. The J call may be wrong; the DNA end is better matched by TRBJ2-7. The CDR3 is 14 residues long. Germline values: CDR1 LNHDA, CDR2 SQIVND (reference sequence). CDR3: CASSHRQGHYEQYF. DNA for the CDR3: TGTGCCAGTAGTCACCGACAGGGGCACTACGAGCAGTACTTC.

This chain links TRBV28 with TRBJ2-3, with a possible D match to TRBD1 (5 bases). Germline CDR1 and CDR2: MDHEN and SYDVKM. The CDR3 is made up of 14 amino acids. V lost 4 bases and J lost 3, with 11 bases in between. The CDR3 nucleotides are TGTGCCAGCAGTTCCCCGACAGAGACAGATACGCAGTATTTT. Amino acids: CASSSPTETDTQYF.

The rearrangement uses TRBV2 and TRBJ1-2; 7 positions agree with TRBD1. The CDR3 is made up of 13 amino acids. Germline V gives CDR1 SNHLY, CDR2 FYNNEI. V gave up 6 bases and J gave up 3 bases; unmatched junction bases: 4. The CDR3 sequence is CASREQGYYGYTF. CDR3 nucleotide sequence: TGTGCCAGCAGGGAACAGGGGTACTATGGCTACACCTTC.

The chain uses TRBV11-1 and TRBJ2-7; D is unclear. The CDR3 runs to 15 residues. The germline V gene encodes CDR1 SGHAT and CDR2 FQDESV (reference sequence). Trimming removed 4 bases from V and 6 bases from J, with 19 bases in between. Written as DNA, the CDR3 is TGTGCCAGCAGCTCTGGAACAGTTTTATTTTCCGAGCAGTACTTC. This encodes CASSSGTVLFSEQYF. The full variable domain, completed using reference TRBV11-1 and TRBJ2-7, is EAEVAQSPRYKITEKSQAVAFWCDPISGHATLYWYRQILGQGPELLVQFQDESVVDDSQLPKDRFSAERLKGVDSTLKIQPAELGDSAMYLCASSSGTVLFSEQYFGPGTRLTVT.

The chain employs TRBV11-1 and TRBJ2-7, with TRBD2 matching over 13 bases. The V and J ends lost 4 bases and 7 bases, in that order; junction bases with no gene match: 7. From germline, CDR1 is SGHAT and CDR2 FQDESV (reference sequence). The CDR3 loop spans 15 amino acids. CDR3 amino acids: CASSYAGTSGTEQYF. CDR3 DNA sequence: TGTGCCAGCAGCTACGCCGGGACTAGCGGGACTGAGCAGTACTTC.

For this clone: One end of the junction fails to match germline, which may point to a read error. The chain is built from TRBV7-9 and TRBJ2-3; tentative D call: TRBD1 (5 bases). This CDR3 has 15 amino acids. The germline V gene encodes CDR1 SEHNR and CDR2 FQNEAQ (reference sequence). The CDR3 sequence is CSSSLRAGSTDTQYF. The CDR3 DNA follows: TGTTCCAGCAGCTTACGAGCAGGGAGCACAGATACGCAGTATTTT.

The chain couples TRBV12-2 to TRBJ2-1; the DNA was not used to check the table's D call, TRBD1. TRBV12-2 is reported as a pseudogene. CDR3 length: 16 residues. This CDR3 is CASRLDRASSQGEQFF. DNA for the CDR3: TGTGCAAGTCGCTTAGATCGAGCCTCCTCGCAGGGTGAGCAGTTCTTC.